This T cell receptor beta chain was sequenced in a study of CD8+ T cells in alopecia areata (dated by TCRdb to the late 2010s). Background on the whole study: Treated patients were enrolled in an open-label pilot trial of oral tofacitinib at 5 to 10 mg twice daily for moderate-to-severe alopecia areata. High-throughput TCRbeta sequencing was used to examine T cell clonal expansion in alopecia areata in both the C3H/HeJ mouse model and human patients. Amplification of TCRbeta CDR3 regions was done by immunoSEQ multiplex PCR using 35 Vbeta forward primers and 13 Jbeta reverse primers. Tofacitinib was administered for 6 to 18 months, and 6 months of follow-up off drug were then conducted to assess delayed response and recurrence. On the human side, TCRbeta sequencing was run on scalp tissue and on sorted CD4+ and CD8+ peripheral blood T cells from healthy controls and from alopecia areata patients with either patchy or totalis/universalis disease. RNA came from the PAXgene miRNA kit for fixed scalp, the miRNeasy kit for PBMCs, and the RNeasy kit for mouse skin. Patients on tofacitinib were biopsied at baseline and after 4 and 24 weeks of treatment, and several of the patients also had a later scalp biopsy. Scalp clonality was compared across normal scalp (n=4), patchy alopecia areata scalp (n=8), and alopecia totalis/universalis scalp (n=8). Disease severity in treated patients was measured with the SALT score, which quantifies the percentage of affected scalp surface area.

As regards this clone: There is no known antigen for this receptor. Base quality data are lacking; no much larger clone is found one base away.

On the study overall, not on this receptor specifically: The treated cohort was small, with a single nonresponder, so links between baseline CD8+ expansion and response need larger studies. Compared with normal scalp, lesional scalp, particularly in alopecia totalis/universalis, had higher clonality and more expanded CD8+ clones, which suggests antigenic drive. Shared TCR sequences between patients were less evident than in mice, which may be partly attributable to HLA diversity in the patient population. Unlike mouse skin, which is dominated by gammadelta T cells, normal human skin has resident alphabeta T cells that are also sequenced, and this complicates analysis of the scalp TCR repertoire. With tofacitinib, both scalp clonality and the number of expanded CD8+ clones among the top 100 scalp clones went down significantly. Many expanded lesional clones were found to persist in scalp and blood during tofacitinib treatment, and relapse after treatment cessation may be partly explained by this persistence.

The library was obtained by the immunoSEQ multiplex PCR assay. To provide template for TCR sequencing, every sample had RNA extracted and reverse transcribed into cDNA. First-strand cDNA was synthesized using SuperScript III with a 2:1 mix of oligo-dT and random hexamers. A synthetic immune receptor repertoire was used to measure amplification bias, and any remaining bias was corrected computationally. In the authors' own workflow: Raw reads were preprocessed to remove errors, and CDR3 was defined according to IMGT conventions as the region from the conserved cysteine to phenylalanine. Clonality was computed by normalizing Shannon entropy by log2 of the number of productive unique TCRs and subtracting the result from 1. Whether each scalp clone was CD4 or CD8 was inferred by checking scalp TCRbeta sequences against the CD4 and CD8 repertoires from sorted blood. The table was pulled from immuneACCESS by TCRdb, which kept in-frame rearrangements only. Such tables lose some clones; where checked, under half of the loss comes from unresolved V genes, and the rest has no known cause. Clonal size and the V and J genes are those of that table, whereas D and trimming came from the DNA. This sample is represented by over 100,000 clones; under 60% of them were singletons. 12% of the sample is taken by the ten largest.

What the time point label conveys for this sample: around 22 weeks on oral tofacitinib. The treatment or condition label corresponds to: oral pan-JAK inhibitor, 5-10 mg twice daily. From alopecia areata patients, peripheral blood was collected along with lesional scalp punch biopsies. PBMCs were isolated by density centrifugation and stained for CD3, CD4 and CD8, after which CD4+ and CD8+ T cells were sorted on a FACSAria. This sequence originates from a human donor with alopecia areata. This specimen was CD8+ T cells sorted from blood, taken at week 24, from a patient treated with tofacitinib.

The CDR3 has the sequence CASSELTEDSNQPQHF. The sequenced DNA is TGTGCCAGCAGTGAACTAACAGAGGATAGCAATCAGCCCCAGCATTTT. This chain is built from TRBV2 and TRBJ1-5, with no confident D gene call. The germline V gene provides CDR1 SNHLY and CDR2 FYNNEI. Its CDR3 holds 16 amino acids, cysteine through phenylalanine. The retained sequence is limited to the CDR3, 48 bases, with the frame set at the first base. V loses 2 bases of germline sequence and J loses 0 bases, and the interval between the two ends is 11 bases.